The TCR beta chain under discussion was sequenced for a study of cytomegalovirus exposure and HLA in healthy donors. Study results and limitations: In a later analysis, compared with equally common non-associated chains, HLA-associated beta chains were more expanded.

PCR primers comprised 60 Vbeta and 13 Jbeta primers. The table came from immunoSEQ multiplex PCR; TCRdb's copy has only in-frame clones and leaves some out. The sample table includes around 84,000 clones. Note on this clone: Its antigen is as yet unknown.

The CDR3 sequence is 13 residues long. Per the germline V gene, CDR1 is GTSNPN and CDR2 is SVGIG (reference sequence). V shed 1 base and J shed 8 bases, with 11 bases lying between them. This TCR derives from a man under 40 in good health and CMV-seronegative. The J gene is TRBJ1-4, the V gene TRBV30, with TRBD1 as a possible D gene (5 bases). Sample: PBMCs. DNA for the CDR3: TGTGCCTGGAGTGCCGGAGGGGAGGAAAAACTGTTTTTT. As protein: CAWSAGGEEKLFF.